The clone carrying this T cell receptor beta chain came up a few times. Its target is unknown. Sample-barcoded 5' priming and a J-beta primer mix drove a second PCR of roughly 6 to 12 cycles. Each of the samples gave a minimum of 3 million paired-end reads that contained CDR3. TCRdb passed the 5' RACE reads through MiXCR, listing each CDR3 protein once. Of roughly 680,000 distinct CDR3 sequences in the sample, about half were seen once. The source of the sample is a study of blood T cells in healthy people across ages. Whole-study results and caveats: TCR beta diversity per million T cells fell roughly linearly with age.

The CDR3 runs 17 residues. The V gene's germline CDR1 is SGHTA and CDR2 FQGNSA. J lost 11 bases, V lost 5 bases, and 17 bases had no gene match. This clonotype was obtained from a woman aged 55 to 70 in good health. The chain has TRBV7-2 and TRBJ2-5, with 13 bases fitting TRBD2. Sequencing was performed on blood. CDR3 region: CASSLRPLAGGYNEQYF. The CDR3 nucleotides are TGTGCCAGCAGCCTTAGGCCACTAGCGGGAGGGTACAATGAGCAGTACTTC.